The 21 T cell receptor beta chains reported below all come from one sample, sequenced in a study of cytomegalovirus exposure and HLA in healthy donors. The PCR had 60 Vbeta and 13 Jbeta primers. Profiling relied on immunoSEQ multiplex PCR, and the TCRdb table lists in-frame clones only, not all of them. Of approximately 100,000 clones in the sample, around 73% were seen once. Sequenced sample: PBMCs. These receptors came from a female donor in good health and CMV-seronegative.

J is TRBJ1-5 and V is TRBV28; 9 positions match TRBD1. Trimming at V came to 4 bases and at J to 4 bases, leaving 5 bases not matched to a gene. Germline lookup yields CDR1 MDHEN and CDR2 SYDVKM. CDR3 length: 15 amino acids. CDR3 loop: CASSWTGAVNQPQHF. CDR3 bases: TGTGCCAGCAGTTGGACAGGGGCCGTAAATCAGCCCCAGCATTTT.

This chain connects TRBV27 to TRBJ2-1; 10 bases fit TRBD1. This CDR3 has 14 amino acids. Germline V CDR1 and CDR2: MNHEY, SMNVEV (reference sequence). Losses at the gene ends were 10 bases for V and 4 bases for J; bases not matched to a gene: 7. The CDR3 coding sequence is TGTGCCACCGGAGACAGGGGGCTTTACAATGAGCAGTTCTTC. Its protein is CATGDRGLYNEQFF.

V gene TRBV27 combines with J gene TRBJ1-6, with a possible D match to TRBD1 (6 bases). The CDR3 contains 12 residues. The V and J ends lost 5 bases and 10 bases respectively, with 9 bases between them. CDR1 is MNHEY and CDR2 is SMNVEV in the germline V gene (reference sequence). Written as DNA, the CDR3 is TGTGCCAGCAGTCCAGGGGTGTCACCCCTCCACTTT. Protein sequence: CASSPGVSPLHF.

Of note for this clone: The junction departs from the called germline gene at one end, perhaps through a read error. Here the CDR3 reads CATSLPQVLEQYF. Written as DNA, the CDR3 is TGTGCCACCAGTCTCCCACAGGTGTTGGAGCAGTACTTC. The chain recombines TRBV28 with TRBJ2-7, with a weak D call TRBD1 (5 bases). The CDR3 spans 13 residues. Germline CDR1 reads MDHEN; CDR2 reads SYDVKM.

The sample holds one count of this clone. The chain combines TRBV5-4 with TRBJ1-4; 7 nucleotides line up with TRBD1. This CDR3 contains 14 residues. CDR1 is SGHNT, CDR2 YYREEE, per germline (reference sequence). J lost 6 bases, V lost 2 bases, and 4 bases had no gene match. The CDR3 here is CASSFIGGDEKLFF. The DNA of the CDR3 is TGTGCCAGCAGCTTTATAGGGGGCGATGAAAAACTGTTTTTT.

The chain recombines TRBV21-1 with TRBJ2-2; the D segment call TRBD1 is taken from the table without a DNA check. TRBV21-1 is classified as a pseudogene. The CDR3 runs 16 residues. The DNA of the CDR3 is TGTGCCAGCAGCAAACGGACAGGGGATAACACCGGGGAGCTGTTTTTT. This encodes CASSKRTGDNTGELFF.

V and J are TRBV7-8 and TRBJ2-3; TRBD2 matches 11 bases. Per germline, CDR1 SGHVS and CDR2 FQNEAQ. The CDR3 runs to 16 residues. The V segment lost 4 bases and the J segment 4 bases; nucleotides outside the gene matches: 7. The chain's CDR3 is CASSSDSGGAADTQYF. CDR3 DNA: TGTGCCAGCAGCTCCGATAGCGGGGGGGCCGCAGATACGCAGTATTTT.

The chain links TRBV5-4 to TRBJ1-4; 7 positions match TRBD1. CDR1 and CDR2 from the germline V gene are SGHNT and YYREEE (reference sequence). CDR3 length: 15 residues. After removal of 4 bases from V and 7 bases from J, the junction contained 10 bases not matched to a gene. The CDR3 DNA follows: TGTGCCAGCAGCCCAGGGGACAGATCGATTGAAAAACTGTTTTTT. It yields the protein CASSPGDRSIEKLFF.

This chain uses TRBV19 with TRBJ1-1; TRBD1 matches at 7 bases. Germline V CDR1 and CDR2: LNHDA, SQIVND (reference sequence). Trimming took 8 bases from V and 8 from J; bases not matched to a gene: 14. The length of the CDR3 is 14 residues. CDR3 amino acids: CASLSDRDRSEAFF. In DNA form, the CDR3 reads TGTGCCAGTCTTTCAGACAGGGACCGGTCGGAAGCTTTCTTT.

The chain has TRBV6-5 and TRBJ2-5, with D tentatively TRBD1 (6 bases). This CDR3 region has 13 residues. Germline V gene data show CDR1 as MNHEY and CDR2 as SVGAGI. V lost 2 bases and J 4 bases, leaving 8 bases between the germline ends. Here the CDR3 reads CASSYRRGETQYF. The CDR3 nucleotides read TGTGCCAGCAGTTACCGCAGGGGAGAGACCCAGTACTTC.

The chain uses TRBV27 and TRBJ2-3; no clear D gene. Germline V CDR1 and CDR2: MNHEY, SMNVEV (reference sequence). Trimming removed 1 base from V and 4 bases from J, with 9 bases in between. The CDR3 sequence is 14 residues long. CDR3 residues: CASSLLGRPDTQYF. The CDR3, as DNA: TGTGCCAGCAGTTTATTGGGCAGGCCAGATACGCAGTATTTT.

The chain is built from TRBV7-6 and TRBJ1-5; D gene unclear. V lost 0 bases and J 4 bases, leaving 10 bases between the germline ends. This CDR3 is built from 15 residues. Germline V gives CDR1 SGHVS, CDR2 FNYEAQ. CDR3 DNA sequence: TGTGCCAGCAGCTTAGCCTCAGGCCTAAATCAGCCCCAGCATTTT. Its translation is CASSLASGLNQPQHF.

This clone is labeled medium-sized. V gene TRBV6-1 combines with J gene TRBJ2-1, with 7 bases identical to TRBD2. V dropped 8 bases and J dropped 2; count of bases not matched to a gene: 9. CDR3 length equals 15 residues. Germline lookup yields CDR1 MNHNS and CDR2 SASEGT. CDR3 nucleotide sequence: TGTGCCAGCGATCCTAGCGGTTCGACCTACAATGAGCAGTTCTTC. Its protein product is CASDPSGSTYNEQFF.

This chain uses TRBV5-1 with TRBJ1-2; 8 bases line up with TRBD1. The CDR3 extends over 13 amino acids. The J segment lost 3 bases and the V segment lost 4 bases, leaving 2 bases of the junction unmatched. Germline assignment: CDR1 SGHRS and CDR2 YFSETQ. DNA of the CDR3: TGCGCCAGCAGCCCGGACAGGGACTATGGCTACACCTTC. The encoded protein is CASSPDRDYGYTF.

The chain carries TRBV7-2 and TRBJ1-5; TRBD1 is a possible D gene (5 bases). Trimming stripped 1 base from V and 7 bases from J, with 14 bases between. The CDR3 loop spans 15 amino acids. CDR1 is SGHTA, CDR2 FQGNSA, per germline. CDR3 in amino acids: CASSLVPGHDQPQHF. CDR3 coding DNA: TGTGCCAGCAGCTTAGTGCCAGGGCATGACCAGCCCCAGCATTTT.

In DNA form, the CDR3 reads TGTGCCAGTACCTCATGGACTAGCGGGAGTTACGAGCAGTACTTC. Its translation: CASTSWTSGSYEQYF. This rearrangement joins TRBV19 to TRBJ2-7; 13 bases line up with TRBD2. Germline CDR1 and CDR2: LNHDA and SQIVND (reference sequence). This CDR3 contains 15 residues. Losses at the gene ends were 7 bases for V and 4 bases for J; bases not matched to a gene: 7.

The chain combines TRBV7-2 with TRBJ1-1; TRBD1 might be the D (5 bases). CDR3 size: 15 residues. Germline V gene lookup returns CDR1 SGHTA and CDR2 FQGNSA. Trimming shortened V by 0 bases and J by 1 base, and 9 bases separated the two germline ends. This CDR3 is CASSLAPGQNTEAFF. The CDR3 bases are TGTGCCAGCAGCTTAGCCCCCGGACAGAACACTGAAGCTTTCTTT.

The rearrangement links TRBV5-4 to TRBJ2-3, with D hard to call. Germline values: CDR1 SGHNT, CDR2 YYREEE (reference sequence). V was cut by 4 bases and J by 6 bases, with 9 bases left in between. The CDR3 totals 12 residues. The CDR3 is CASSQTRDTQYF. The DNA for the CDR3 is TGTGCCAGCAGCCAAACCCGGGATACGCAGTATTTT.

This clone has just a few counts. V and J are TRBV6-1 and TRBJ1-1, with 7 bases fitting TRBD1. The ends lost 7 bases at V and 3 bases at J; junction bases unmatched: 5. The germline V gene encodes CDR1 MNHNS and CDR2 SASEGT. CDR3 size: 13 residues. CDR3 amino acids: CASNPQGYTEAFF. The CDR3 DNA sequence: TGTGCCAGCAACCCACAGGGGTACACTGAAGCTTTCTTT.

This clone was counted once. CDR3 amino acids: CASSLAVREETQYF. CDR3 coding DNA: TGTGCCAGCAGCTTGGCGGTCCGGGAAGAGACCCAGTACTTC. This chain joins TRBV5-4 and TRBJ2-5; D remains ambiguous. The V gene lost 0 bases and the J gene lost 3 bases, with 9 bases spanning the gap. Germline CDR1 is SGHNT and CDR2 is YYREEE (reference sequence). The CDR3 loop spans 14 amino acids.

In this sample, this clone turned up a few times. The chain employs TRBV5-4 and TRBJ2-3, with unresolved D. The CDR3 sequence is 12 residues long. Trimming left V 0 bases short and J 6 bases short, with 5 bases between. Germline V gives CDR1 SGHNT, CDR2 YYREEE (reference sequence). The CDR3 bases are TGTGCCAGCAGCTTGGAACGGGATACGCAGTATTTT. Amino acid sequence: CASSLERDTQYF.